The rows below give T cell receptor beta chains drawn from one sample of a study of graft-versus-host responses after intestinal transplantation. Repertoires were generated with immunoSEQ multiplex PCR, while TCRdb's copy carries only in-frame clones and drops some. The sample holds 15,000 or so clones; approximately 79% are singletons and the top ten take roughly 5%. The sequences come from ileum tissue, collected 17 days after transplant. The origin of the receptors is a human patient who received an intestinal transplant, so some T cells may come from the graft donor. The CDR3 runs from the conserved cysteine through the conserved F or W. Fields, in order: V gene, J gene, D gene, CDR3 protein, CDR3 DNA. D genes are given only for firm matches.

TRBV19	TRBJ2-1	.	CASRKPQGGTYNEQFF	TGTGCCAGTAGAAAACCACAGGGGGGGACCTACAATGAGCAGTTCTTC
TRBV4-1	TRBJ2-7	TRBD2	CASSQAGTSNEQYF	TGCGCCAGCAGCCAAGCCGGGACTAGCAACGAGCAGTACTTC
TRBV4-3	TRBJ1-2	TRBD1	CASSLGQGGLGIGYTF	TGCGCCAGCAGCCTGGGACAGGGCGGACTTGGTATTGGCTACACCTTC
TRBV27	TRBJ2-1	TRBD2	CASSSGTSGYNEQFF	TGTGCCAGCAGCTCCGGGACTAGCGGATACAATGAGCAGTTCTTC
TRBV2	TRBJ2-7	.	CASSRILYEQYF	TGTGCCAGCAGTAGGATACTCTACGAGCAGTACTTC
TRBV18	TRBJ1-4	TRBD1	CASSPPGQAGEKLFF	TGTGCCAGCTCACCACCGGGACAGGCTGGGGAAAAACTGTTTTTT
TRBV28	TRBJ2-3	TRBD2	CASSLLLAGLGTDTQYF	TGTGCCAGCAGTTTATTGCTAGCGGGGCTCGGAACAGATACGCAGTATTTT
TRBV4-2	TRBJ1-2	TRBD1	CASSHPGTGKGYTF	TGTGCCAGCAGCCATCCCGGGACAGGGAAGGGCTACACCTTC
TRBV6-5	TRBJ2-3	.	CASSYTSSGTDTQYF	TGTGCCAGCAGTTACACATCTAGCGGCACAGATACGCAGTATTTT
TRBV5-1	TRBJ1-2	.	CASSLRERNTNYGYTF	TGCGCCAGCAGCTTACGAGAAAGGAACACTAACTATGGCTACACCTTC
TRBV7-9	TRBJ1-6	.	CASSLQGPLHF	TGTGCCAGCAGCCTACAGGGACCCCTCCACTTT
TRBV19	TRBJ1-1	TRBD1	CASSSTGAIPEAFF	TGTGCCAGTAGTTCGACAGGGGCTATCCCTGAAGCTTTCTTT
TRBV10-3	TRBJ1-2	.	CAISGGLGGADDYGYTF	TGTGCCATCAGTGGCGGCTTGGGGGGGGCGGATGACTATGGCTACACCTTC
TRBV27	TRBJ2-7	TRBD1	CASSAGQGYEQYF	TGTGCCAGCAGTGCGGGACAGGGATACGAGCAGTACTTC
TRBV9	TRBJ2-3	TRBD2	CASSASRLAGGGGSTDTQYF	TGTGCCAGCAGCGCGAGCCGACTAGCGGGAGGGGGGGGTAGCACAGATACGCAGTATTTT
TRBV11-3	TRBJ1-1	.	CASSLGGGEAFF	TGTGCCAGCAGCTTAGGCGGCGGTGAAGCTTTCTTT